The entry below gives a single T cell receptor beta chain sequence along with its context. Its antigen is unknown. The ends lost 4 bases at V and 3 bases at J; junction bases unmatched: 7. There are 15 residues in the CDR3. CDR1 and CDR2 from the germline V gene are SGHKS and YYEKEE (reference sequence). This PCR relied on a set of 60 Vbeta primers and 13 Jbeta primers. Original methodology: It was a later analysis that counted about 80 million unique TCR beta chains, of which roughly 11 million were shared. Clones were sequenced by immunoSEQ multiplex PCR, and TCRdb holds only the in-frame ones, with some missing. The V and J calls and the clone size are those of that table, but D and trimming were determined from the DNA. The data contain approximately 210,000 clones, about 87% of them singletons. This specimen comes from a study of cytomegalovirus exposure and HLA in healthy donors. General study findings and limits: Many donors carried some public TCRs, although rarity characterized most TCR sequences.

The TCR was taken from a man aged 25-45 years in good health and CMV-seronegative. Sequences were obtained from PBMCs. This chain connects TRBV5-5 to TRBJ1-3, with 7 bases fitting TRBD1. The CDR3 region has the DNA TGTGCCAGCAGCCAGGGGGTAACGGGTGGAAACACCATATATTTT. It encodes CASSQGVTGGNTIYF.